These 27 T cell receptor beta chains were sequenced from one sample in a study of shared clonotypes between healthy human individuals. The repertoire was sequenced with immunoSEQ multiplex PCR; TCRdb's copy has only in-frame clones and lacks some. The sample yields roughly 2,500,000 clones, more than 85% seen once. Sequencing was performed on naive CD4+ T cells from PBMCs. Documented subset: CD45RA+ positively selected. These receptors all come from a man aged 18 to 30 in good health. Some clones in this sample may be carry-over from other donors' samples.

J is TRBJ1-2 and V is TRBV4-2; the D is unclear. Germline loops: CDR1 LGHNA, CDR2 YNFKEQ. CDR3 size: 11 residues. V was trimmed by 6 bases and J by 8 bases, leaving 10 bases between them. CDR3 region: CASSRTEGYTF. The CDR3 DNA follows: TGTGCCAGCAGTCGCACGGAGGGCTACACCTTC.

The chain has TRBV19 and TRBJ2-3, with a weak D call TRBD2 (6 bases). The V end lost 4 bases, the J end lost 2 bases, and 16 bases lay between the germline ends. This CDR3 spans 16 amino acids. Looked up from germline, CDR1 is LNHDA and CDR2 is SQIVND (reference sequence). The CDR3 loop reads CASSTYSGKYTDTQYF. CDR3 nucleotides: TGTGCCAGTAGTACTTATAGCGGAAAATACACAGATACGCAGTATTTT.

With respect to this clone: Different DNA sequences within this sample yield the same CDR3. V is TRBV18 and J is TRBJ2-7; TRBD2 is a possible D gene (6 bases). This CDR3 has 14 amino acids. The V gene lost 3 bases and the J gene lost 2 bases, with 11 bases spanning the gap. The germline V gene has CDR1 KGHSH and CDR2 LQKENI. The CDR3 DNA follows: TGTGCCAGCTCACCCGGGACGGGGGCCTACGAGCAGTACTTC. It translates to CASSPGTGAYEQYF.

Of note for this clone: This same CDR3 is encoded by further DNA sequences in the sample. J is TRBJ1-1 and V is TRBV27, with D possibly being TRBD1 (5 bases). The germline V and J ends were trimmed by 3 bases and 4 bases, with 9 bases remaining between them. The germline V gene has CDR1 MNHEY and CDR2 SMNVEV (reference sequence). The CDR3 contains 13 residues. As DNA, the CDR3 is TGTGCCAGCAGTTTTCGAAGGGGCACTGAAGCTTTCTTT. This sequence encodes CASSFRRGTEAFF.

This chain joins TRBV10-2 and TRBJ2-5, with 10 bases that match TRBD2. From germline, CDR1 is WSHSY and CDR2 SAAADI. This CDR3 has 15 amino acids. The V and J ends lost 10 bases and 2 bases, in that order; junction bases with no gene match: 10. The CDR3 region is CATFVPTSGQETQYF. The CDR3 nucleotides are TGCGCCACCTTCGTCCCGACTAGCGGGCAAGAGACCCAGTACTTC.

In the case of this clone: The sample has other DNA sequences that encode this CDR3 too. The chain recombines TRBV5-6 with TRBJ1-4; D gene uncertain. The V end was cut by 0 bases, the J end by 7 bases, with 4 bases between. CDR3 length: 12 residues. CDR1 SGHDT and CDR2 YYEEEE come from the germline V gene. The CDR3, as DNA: TGTGCCAGCAGCTTGGTTGGTGAAAAACTGTTTTTT. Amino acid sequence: CASSLVGEKLFF.

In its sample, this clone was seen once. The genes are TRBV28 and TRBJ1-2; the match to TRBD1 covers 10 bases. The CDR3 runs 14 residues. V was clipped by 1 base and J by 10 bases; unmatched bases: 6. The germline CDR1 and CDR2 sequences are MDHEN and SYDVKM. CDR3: CASSLYGTGDDYTF. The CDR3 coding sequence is TGTGCCAGCAGTTTATACGGGACAGGGGACGACTACACCTTC.

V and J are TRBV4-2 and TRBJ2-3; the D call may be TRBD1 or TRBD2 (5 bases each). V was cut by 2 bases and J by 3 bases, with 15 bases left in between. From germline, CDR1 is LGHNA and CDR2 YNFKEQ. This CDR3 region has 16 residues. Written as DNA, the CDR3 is TGTGCCAGCAGCCAATCTTTCGGGGCAGGGACAGATACGCAGTATTTT. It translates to CASSQSFGAGTDTQYF.

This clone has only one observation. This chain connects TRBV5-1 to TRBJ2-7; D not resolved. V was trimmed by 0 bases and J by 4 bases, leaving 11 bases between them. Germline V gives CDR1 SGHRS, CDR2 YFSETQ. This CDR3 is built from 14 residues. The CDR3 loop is CASSLEKPLYEQYF. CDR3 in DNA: TGCGCCAGCAGCTTGGAGAAACCCCTTTACGAGCAGTACTTC.

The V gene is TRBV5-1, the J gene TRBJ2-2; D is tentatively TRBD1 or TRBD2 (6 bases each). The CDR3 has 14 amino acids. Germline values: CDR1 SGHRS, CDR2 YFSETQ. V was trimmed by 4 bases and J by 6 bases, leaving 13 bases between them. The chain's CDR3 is CASSPEGGSGELFF. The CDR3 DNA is TGCGCCAGCAGCCCCGAAGGGGGGTCCGGGGAGCTGTTTTTT.

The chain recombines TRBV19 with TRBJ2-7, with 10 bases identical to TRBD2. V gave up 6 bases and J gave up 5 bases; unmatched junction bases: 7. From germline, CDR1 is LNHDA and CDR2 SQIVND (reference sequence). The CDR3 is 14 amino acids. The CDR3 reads CASSALAGENEQYF. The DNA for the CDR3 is TGTGCCAGTAGCGCTCTAGCGGGAGAGAACGAGCAGTACTTC.

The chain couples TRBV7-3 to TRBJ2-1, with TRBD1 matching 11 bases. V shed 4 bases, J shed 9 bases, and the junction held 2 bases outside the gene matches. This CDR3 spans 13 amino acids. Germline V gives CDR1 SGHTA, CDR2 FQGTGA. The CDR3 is CASSSGQGGEQFF. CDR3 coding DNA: TGTGCCAGCAGCTCGGGACAGGGGGGTGAGCAGTTCTTC.

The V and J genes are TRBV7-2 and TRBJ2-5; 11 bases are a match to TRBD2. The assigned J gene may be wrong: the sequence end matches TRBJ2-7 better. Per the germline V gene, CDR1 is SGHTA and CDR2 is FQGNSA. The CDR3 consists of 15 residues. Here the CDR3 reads CASSPGTSGTYEQYF. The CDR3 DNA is TGTGCCAGCAGCCCCGGGACTAGCGGAACCTACGAGCAGTACTTC.

The CDR3 region is CASSSYRDTNEKLFF. The DNA of the CDR3 is TGTGCCAGCAGCTCCTACCGGGACACAAATGAAAAACTGTTTTTT. This rearrangement joins TRBV7-2 to TRBJ1-4; possible D gene TRBD1, 6 bases. Germline CDR1 SGHTA, CDR2 FQGNSA. Trimming took off 4 bases at V and 5 bases at J, with 14 bases between the two ends. The CDR3 runs to 15 residues.

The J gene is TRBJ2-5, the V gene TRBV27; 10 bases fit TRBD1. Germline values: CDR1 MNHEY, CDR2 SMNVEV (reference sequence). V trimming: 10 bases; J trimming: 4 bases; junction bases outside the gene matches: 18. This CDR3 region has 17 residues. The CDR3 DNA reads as TGTGCCACCAGCCTTCAACCGGGACAGGGGAGGGGAGAGACCCAGTACTTC. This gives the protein CATSLQPGQGRGETQYF.

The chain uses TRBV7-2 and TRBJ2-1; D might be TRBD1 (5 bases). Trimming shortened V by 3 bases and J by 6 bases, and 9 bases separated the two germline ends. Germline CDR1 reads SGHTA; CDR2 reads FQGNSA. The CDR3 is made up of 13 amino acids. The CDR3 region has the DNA TGTGCCAGCAGCTTTAAAGGGGTCAATGAGCAGTTCTTC. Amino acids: CASSFKGVNEQFF. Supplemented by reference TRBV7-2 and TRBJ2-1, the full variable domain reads GAGVSQSPSNKVTEKGKDVELRCDPISGHTALYWYRQSLGQGLEFLIYFQGNSAPDKSGLPSDRFSAERTGGSVSTLTIQRTQQEDSAVYLCASSFKGVNEQFFGPGTRLTVL.

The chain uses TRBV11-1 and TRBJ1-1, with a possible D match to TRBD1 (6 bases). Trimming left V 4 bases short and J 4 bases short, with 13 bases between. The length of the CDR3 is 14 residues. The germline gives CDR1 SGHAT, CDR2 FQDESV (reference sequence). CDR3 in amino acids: CASSSRTGSTEAFF. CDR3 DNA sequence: TGTGCCAGCAGCTCAAGAACAGGGAGCACTGAAGCTTTCTTT.

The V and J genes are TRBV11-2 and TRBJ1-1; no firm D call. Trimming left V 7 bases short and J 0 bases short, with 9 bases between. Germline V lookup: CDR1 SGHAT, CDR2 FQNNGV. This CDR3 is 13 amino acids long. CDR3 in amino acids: CASTQFMNTEAFF. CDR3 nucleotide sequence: TGTGCCAGCACCCAGTTTATGAACACTGAAGCTTTCTTT.

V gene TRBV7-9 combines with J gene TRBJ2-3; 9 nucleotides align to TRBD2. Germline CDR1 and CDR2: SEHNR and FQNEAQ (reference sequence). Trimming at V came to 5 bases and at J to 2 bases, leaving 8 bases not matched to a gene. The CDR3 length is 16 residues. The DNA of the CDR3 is TGTGCCAGCAGCAGGGCGACTAGCGGAAACACAGATACGCAGTATTTT. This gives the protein CASSRATSGNTDTQYF.

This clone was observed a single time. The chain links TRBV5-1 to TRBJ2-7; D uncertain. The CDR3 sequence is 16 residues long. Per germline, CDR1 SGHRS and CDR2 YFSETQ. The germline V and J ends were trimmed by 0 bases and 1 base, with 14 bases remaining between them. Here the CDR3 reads CASSLAPGTQSYEQYF. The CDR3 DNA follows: TGCGCCAGCAGCTTGGCCCCAGGAACCCAATCCTACGAGCAGTACTTC.

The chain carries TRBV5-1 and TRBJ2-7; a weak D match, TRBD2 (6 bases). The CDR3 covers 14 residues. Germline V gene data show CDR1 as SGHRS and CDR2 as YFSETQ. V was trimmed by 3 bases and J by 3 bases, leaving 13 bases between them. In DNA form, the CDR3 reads TGCGCCAGCAGCTGGGGGGACGGTAACTACGAGCAGTACTTC. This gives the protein CASSWGDGNYEQYF.

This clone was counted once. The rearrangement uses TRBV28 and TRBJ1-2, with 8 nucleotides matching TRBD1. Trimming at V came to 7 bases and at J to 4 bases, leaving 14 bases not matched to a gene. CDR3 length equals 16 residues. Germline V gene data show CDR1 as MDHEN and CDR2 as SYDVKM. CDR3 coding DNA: TGTGCCAGCACTCGGGGCCCCTCTGGACAGGGCTATGGCTACACCTTC. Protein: CASTRGPSGQGYGYTF.

As DNA, the CDR3 is TGTGCCAGCAGTTTGTACAGGAGCGAATCTGAAGCTTTCTTT. This gives the protein CASSLYRSESEAFF. This sequence joins TRBV27 and TRBJ1-1; D might be TRBD1 (5 bases). This CDR3 contains 14 residues. V lost 3 bases and J 6 bases, leaving 14 bases between the germline ends. From germline, CDR1 is MNHEY and CDR2 SMNVEV (reference sequence).

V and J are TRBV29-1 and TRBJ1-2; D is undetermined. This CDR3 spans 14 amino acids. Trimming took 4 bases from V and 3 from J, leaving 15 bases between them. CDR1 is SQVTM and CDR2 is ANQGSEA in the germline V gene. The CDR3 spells CSVGPVGGDYGYTF. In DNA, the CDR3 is TGCAGCGTTGGCCCGGTCGGAGGTGACTATGGCTACACCTTC.

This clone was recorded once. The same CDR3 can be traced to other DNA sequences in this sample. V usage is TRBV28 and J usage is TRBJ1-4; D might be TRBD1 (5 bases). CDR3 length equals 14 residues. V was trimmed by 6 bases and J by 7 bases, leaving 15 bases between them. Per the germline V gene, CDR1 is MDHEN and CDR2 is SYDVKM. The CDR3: CASSRGGLGEKLFF. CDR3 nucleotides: TGTGCCAGCAGCCGGGGGGGGTTGGGTGAAAAACTGTTTTTT.

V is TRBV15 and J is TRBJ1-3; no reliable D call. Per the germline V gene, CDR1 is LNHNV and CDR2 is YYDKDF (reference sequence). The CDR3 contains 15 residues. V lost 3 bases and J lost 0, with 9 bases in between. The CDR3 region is CATSSAKSSGNTIYF. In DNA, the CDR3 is TGTGCCACCAGCAGTGCAAAGAGCTCTGGAAACACCATATATTTT.

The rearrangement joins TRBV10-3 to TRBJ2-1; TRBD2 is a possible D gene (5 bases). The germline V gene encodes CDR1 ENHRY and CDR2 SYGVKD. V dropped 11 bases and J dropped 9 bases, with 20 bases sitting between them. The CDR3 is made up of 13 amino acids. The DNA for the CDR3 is TGTGCCTCCAGGCTAGCCGAAGTTGGTGAGCAGTTCTTC. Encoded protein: CASRLAEVGEQFF.